This TCR beta chain was captured by sequencing in a study of shared clonotypes between healthy human individuals. Study-level background: Every donor yielded three CD4 naive, three CD4 memory, two CD8 naive and one CD8 memory plate.

Clones were sequenced by immunoSEQ multiplex PCR, and TCRdb holds only the in-frame ones, with some missing. The sample lists about a million clones; 70% to 85% were seen once. The V gene's germline CDR1 is SQVTM and CDR2 ANQGSEA. V was clipped by 6 bases and J by 0 bases; unmatched bases: 9. This CDR3 has 16 residues. Donors were healthy HIV-negative adults without recently reported acute infections or vaccinations. Sample: memory CD4+ T cells sorted from blood. Subset here: CD45RA-negative fraction. The chain is built from TRBV29-1 and TRBJ2-2; TRBD2 matches 8 bases. The receptor comes from a man aged 18 to 29 in good health. CDR3 DNA: TGCAGCGTAGCCCCTGGACTAGCTGCGAACACCGGGGAGCTGTTTTTT. Its translation: CSVAPGLAANTGELFF.